Below, 10 T cell receptor beta chains from the same sample are listed, as sequenced in a study of blood T cell repertoires in COVID-19 (TCRdb year 2020). The library relied on the immunoSEQ multiplex PCR assay. What TCRdb holds here is the immuneACCESS table cut down to in-frame rearrangements. Part of the clones is not present; checked against another copy, under half of the missing clones reflect an unresolved V gene, and the others are unexplained. The sample records more than 70,000 clones, around 90% of which are singletons. Around 3% of the sample rests with the top ten. The sequenced material came from peripheral blood. These receptor sequences come from a woman between 45 and 65 years old with active or convalescent COVID-19.

This clone showed up just a few times. The chain employs TRBV5-8 and TRBJ2-3, with TRBD2 matching over 9 bases. CDR1 and CDR2 from the germline V gene are SGHTS and YDEGEE. The CDR3 is 14 residues long. Losses at the gene ends were 3 bases for V and 9 bases for J; bases not matched to a gene: 8. CDR3 residues: CASSSAGGASTQYF. The CDR3 DNA follows: TGTGCCAGCAGCTCGGCGGGGGGGGCCAGCACGCAGTATTTT.

The CDR3 region is CASSLGQGARETQYF. In nucleotides, the CDR3 is TGTGCCAGCAGCTTAGGGCAGGGGGCGCGAGAGACCCAGTACTTC. The chain recombines TRBV7-2 with TRBJ2-5; 8 bases match TRBD1. V trimming: 1 base; J trimming: 4 bases; junction bases outside the gene matches: 5. This CDR3 is built from 15 residues. CDR1 and CDR2 (germline): SGHTA, FQGNSA.

This chain links TRBV6-4 with TRBJ1-1, with unresolved D. CDR1 MRHNA and CDR2 SNTAGT come from the germline V gene. V gave up 6 bases and J gave up 1 base, with 18 bases separating them. This CDR3 has 16 residues. Written as DNA, the CDR3 is TGTGCCAGCAGCCCACAAGGATGGAGTGAGAACACTGAAGCTTTCTTT. Translation gives CASSPQGWSENTEAFF.

The chain is built from TRBV19 and TRBJ2-1; D may be TRBD1 (6 bases). Germline V gives CDR1 LNHDA, CDR2 SQIVND (reference sequence). V was clipped by 7 bases and J by 0 bases, with 13 bases between them. This CDR3 is 15 amino acids long. CDR3 DNA: TGTGCCAGTAAGACAGGAATAAGCTCCTACAATGAGCAGTTCTTC. As protein: CASKTGISSYNEQFF.

V gene TRBV5-6 combines with J gene TRBJ2-7; TRBD2 aligns across 13 bases. The CDR3 has 16 amino acids. V dropped 0 bases and J dropped 4; count of bases not matched to a gene: 4. Germline CDR1 and CDR2: SGHDT and YYEEEE. CDR3 residues: CASSLAGTSGAYEQYF. The CDR3 nucleotides read TGTGCCAGCAGCTTGGCCGGGACTAGCGGGGCTTACGAGCAGTACTTC.

The CDR3 bases are TGTGCCAGCAGTTTTTACGGGGAGACCCAGTACTTC. Its protein product is CASSFYGETQYF. This chain joins TRBV27 and TRBJ2-5; D gene ambiguous. Germline V gene data show CDR1 as MNHEY and CDR2 as SMNVEV (reference sequence). V was clipped by 3 bases and J by 5 bases, with 7 bases between them. The CDR3 runs to 12 residues.

The chain recombines TRBV9 with TRBJ1-1; the D gene is possibly TRBD1 (5 bases). Trimming removed 0 bases from V and 6 bases from J, with 9 bases in between. CDR1 is SGDLS and CDR2 is YYNGEE in the germline V gene. The CDR3 sequence is 13 residues long. The CDR3 is CASSVGQWAEAFF. DNA for the CDR3: TGTGCCAGCAGCGTAGGACAGTGGGCTGAAGCTTTCTTT. Filled out from reference TRBV9 and TRBJ1-1, the complete variable domain reads DSGVTQTPKHLITATGQRVTLRCSPRSGDLSVYWYQQSLDQGLQFLIQYYNGEERAKGNILERFSAQQFPDLHSELNLSSLELGDSALYFCASSVGQWAEAFFGQGTRLTVV.

The J gene is TRBJ2-7, the V gene TRBV13, with D perhaps matching TRBD2 (5 bases). Trimming removed 6 bases at V and 2 bases at J, with 14 bases between. The CDR3 consists of 14 residues. Germline CDR1 reads PRHDT; CDR2 reads FYEKMQ (reference sequence). CDR3 in DNA: TGTGCCAGCAGTCAGAGGGAAGTGCCCTACGAGCAGTACTTC. It specifies CASSQREVPYEQYF. The full variable domain, with the rest looked up from reference TRBV13 and TRBJ2-7, is AAGVIQSPRHLIKEKRETATLKCYPIPRHDTVYWYQQGPGQDPQFLISFYEKMQSDKGSIPDRFSAQQFSDYHSELNMSSLELGDSALYFCASSQREVPYEQYFGPGTRLTVT.

This chain joins TRBV19 and TRBJ2-3; D possibly corresponds to TRBD2 (5 bases). This CDR3 contains 14 residues. The germline gives CDR1 LNHDA, CDR2 SQIVND (reference sequence). Between the trimmed V and J ends, which lost 3 bases and 1 base, there was a span of 8 bases. The CDR3 nucleotides read TGTGCCAGTAGTATTTTGGGAGGCACAGATACGCAGTATTTT. Its translation is CASSILGGTDTQYF.

The rearrangement uses TRBV14 and TRBJ1-2; D is perhaps TRBD1 (5 bases). The CDR3 is made up of 14 amino acids. CDR1 and CDR2 (germline): SGHDN, FVKESK. The V and J ends lost 1 base and 8 bases respectively, with 14 bases between them. CDR3 sequence: CASSQAAGVGGYTF. CDR3 coding DNA: TGTGCCAGCAGCCAAGCGGCGGGGGTTGGCGGCTACACCTTC.